Listed below are T cell receptor beta chains from one sample, sequenced in a study of T-cell memory formation after mild COVID-19. Via MiXCR, TCRdb re-called the 5' RACE reads, giving one row per CDR3 protein. The sample contains roughly 200,000 distinct CDR3 sequences, 9.5% to 10% of which appear only once. The sequencing input was PBMCs or a T cell subset sorted from them (not recorded which). These receptors were collected from a man in his late teens or twenties who had mild COVID-19 (a few samples of this study predate the infection). Cell type and time point are not known. CDR3s include the opening cysteine and the closing phenylalanine or tryptophan. D genes are given only for firm matches. Only part of the rows carry a size: once, few, many, or a class if the clone is expanded.

J gene	D gene	V gene	clone size	CDR3 protein	CDR3 DNA
TRBJ2-5	TRBD1	TRBV5-6	NA	CASSLIGQGTTQYF	TGTGCCAGCAGCTTGATCGGACAGGGTACGACCCAGTACTTC
TRBJ1-5	NA	TRBV18	many	CASSPRPVEGQPQHF	TGTGCCAGCTCACCCCGTCCAGTCGAGGGGCAGCCCCAGCATTTT
TRBJ2-1	TRBD1	TRBV5-6	few	CASSLPGQGQDEQFF	TGTGCCAGCAGCTTACCGGGACAGGGTCAGGATGAGCAGTTCTTC
TRBJ1-5	NA	TRBV4-1	NA	CASSHPAWDQYQPQHF	TGCGCCAGCAGCCACCCCGCATGGGACCAATATCAGCCCCAGCATTTT
TRBJ2-5	NA	TRBV24-1	few	CATSELGAGETQYF	TGTGCCACCAGTGAGCTGGGGGCCGGGGAGACCCAGTACTTC
TRBJ2-3	NA	TRBV12-3/TRBV12-4	many	CASTQVYVRGAQYF	TGTGCCAGCACCCAGGTCTATGTTCGCGGTGCGCAGTATTTT
TRBJ2-5	TRBD2	TRBV20-1	few	CSARDPSGGTGTQYF	TGCAGTGCTAGAGATCCTAGCGGGGGCACCGGGACCCAGTACTTC
TRBJ2-7	NA	TRBV20-1	few	CSAGGRSEQYF	TGCAGTGCCGGCGGCAGATCCGAGCAGTACTTC
TRBJ1-5	NA	TRBV20-1	many	CSARLQNQPQHF	TGCAGTGCTAGGTTACAGAATCAGCCCCAGCATTTT
TRBJ2-3	NA	TRBV7-2	NA	CASSGSIDTQYF	TGTGCCAGCAGCGGTTCAATAGATACGCAGTATTTT
TRBJ2-7	NA	TRBV7-2	NA	CASSFASGAQGEQYF	TGTGCCAGCAGCTTCGCTAGCGGCGCCCAGGGGGAGCAGTACTTC
TRBJ2-3	TRBD1	TRBV12-3/TRBV12-4	few	CASRPQGEDTQYF	TGTGCCAGCAGGCCTCAGGGGGAAGATACGCAGTATTTT
TRBJ2-5	TRBD2	TRBV7-8	NA	CASSQLAGGETQYF	TGTGCCAGCAGCCAGCTAGCGGGGGGGGAGACCCAGTACTTC
TRBJ1-1	TRBD1	TRBV5-1	NA	CASSLGQGAKGEAFF	TGCGCCAGCAGCTTGGGACAGGGGGCGAAAGGTGAAGCTTTCTTT
TRBJ1-1	TRBD1	TRBV6-5	NA	CASSYERDRPNTEAFF	TGTGCCAGCAGTTACGAGCGGGACAGACCGAACACTGAAGCTTTCTTT
TRBJ1-5	NA	TRBV20-1	many	CSARRAQFSNQPQHF	TGCAGTGCTAGGAGAGCCCAGTTTAGCAATCAGCCCCAGCATTTT
TRBJ1-5	NA	TRBV29-1	few	CSVEDGWNQPQHF	TGCAGCGTTGAAGATGGGTGGAATCAGCCCCAGCATTTT
TRBJ1-2	TRBD1	TRBV4-3	few	CASSHLTGDGGYTF	TGCGCCAGCAGCCACTTGACAGGGGATGGGGGCTACACCTTC
TRBJ2-2	TRBD1	TRBV10-3	many	CAIGTGTNTGELFF	TGTGCCATTGGGACAGGAACGAACACCGGGGAGCTGTTTTTT
TRBJ1-1	NA	TRBV10-3	NA	CATLGSPHTEAFF	TGTGCCACCCTCGGGAGCCCGCACACTGAAGCTTTCTTT
TRBJ2-3	TRBD1	TRBV5-1	NA	CASSRGTGGFWLRTDTQYF	TGCGCCAGCAGCAGAGGGACAGGGGGCTTTTGGTTACGCACAGATACGCAGTATTTT
TRBJ2-1	NA	TRBV4-3	few	CASSHANGWVEQFF	TGCGCCAGCAGCCACGCCAATGGTTGGGTTGAGCAGTTCTTC
TRBJ2-3	NA	TRBV28	many	CASSLFQDTQYF	TGTGCCAGCAGTTTATTCCAAGATACGCAGTATTTT
TRBJ1-1	NA	TRBV3-1	many	CASSQSDTNTEAFF	TGTGCCAGCAGCCAATCGGACACGAACACTGAAGCTTTCTTT
TRBJ2-1	TRBD2	TRBV2	NA	CASRNLAGGTNEQFF	TGTGCCAGCAGGAACTTAGCGGGGGGGACGAATGAGCAGTTCTTC
TRBJ2-3	NA	TRBV5-1	NA	CASSLRPATDTQYF	TGCGCCAGCAGCTTGCGCCCAGCCACAGATACGCAGTATTTT
TRBJ1-2	NA	TRBV12-3/TRBV12-4	many	CASSLSARVLYGYTF	TGTGCCAGCAGTTTGTCGGCCAGGGTTCTCTATGGCTACACCTTC
TRBJ2-3	TRBD1	TRBV18	NA	CASSRGQGTDTQYF	TGTGCCAGCTCACGAGGACAGGGTACAGATACGCAGTATTTT
TRBJ1-1	NA	TRBV5-1	many	CASSLGGLDTEAFF	TGCGCCAGCAGCTTGGGCGGGTTGGACACTGAAGCTTTCTTT
TRBJ2-2	NA	TRBV24-1	NA	CATSDLGPGTNTGELFF	TGTGCCACCAGTGATTTGGGGCCAGGGACAAACACCGGGGAGCTGTTTTTT
TRBJ1-3	NA	TRBV4-2	many	CASSQEGMADGNTIYF	TGTGCCAGCAGCCAAGAGGGCATGGCAGATGGAAACACCATATATTTT
TRBJ2-3	NA	TRBV6-6	many	CASSYEWGSTDTQYF	TGTGCCAGCAGTTACGAGTGGGGATCGACAGATACGCAGTATTTT
TRBJ2-3	NA	TRBV6-1	many	CASSELHLTTDTQYF	TGTGCCAGCAGTGAGCTTCATCTTACCACAGATACGCAGTATTTT
TRBJ2-5	NA	TRBV19	few	CASSIRLQETQYF	TGTGCCAGTAGTATTCGACTGCAAGAGACCCAGTACTTC
TRBJ2-7	NA	TRBV20-1	few	CSPHPGPISYEQYF	TGCAGTCCGCACCCGGGACCAATTTCCTACGAGCAGTACTTC
TRBJ2-1	TRBD1	TRBV18	few	CASSPGTGGDDQFF	TGTGCCAGCTCACCCGGGACAGGGGGGGATGACCAGTTCTTC
TRBJ1-2	NA	TRBV5-1	many	CASSPGGGDLYGYTF	TGCGCCAGCAGCCCGGGCGGGGGGGACCTCTATGGCTACACCTTC
TRBJ2-3	NA	TRBV6-5	NA	CASSYSGYADTQYF	TGTGCCAGCAGTTACTCCGGCTATGCCGATACGCAGTATTTT
TRBJ2-3	NA	TRBV3-1	NA	CASSQDSYSHTQYF	TGTGCCAGCAGCCAAGATAGTTACAGCCATACGCAGTATTTT
TRBJ1-2	NA	TRBV28	few	CASSGFYGYTF	TGTGCCAGCAGTGGATTCTATGGCTACACCTTC
TRBJ2-3	TRBD2	TRBV7-2	NA	CASSLVGGLDTQYF	TGTGCCAGCAGCTTAGTGGGAGGGCTAGATACGCAGTATTTT
TRBJ2-2	TRBD1	TRBV7-2	few	CASTLTGGYTGELFF	TGTGCCAGCACCCTGACAGGGGGTTACACCGGGGAGCTGTTTTTT
TRBJ1-1	NA	TRBV7-2	few	CASSYLLRGEAFF	TGTGCCAGCAGCTACCTTCTTAGGGGCGAAGCTTTCTTT
TRBJ1-4	TRBD1	TRBV20-1	many	CSGAQGYEKLFF	TGCAGTGGCGCACAGGGGTATGAAAAACTGTTTTTT
TRBJ2-2	TRBD2	TRBV2	few	CASTKTAGVSGELFF	TGTGCCAGCACTAAGACAGCGGGGGTTTCCGGGGAGCTGTTTTTT
TRBJ2-3	TRBD2	TRBV20-1	many	CSARVAQRGGQSADTQYF	TGCAGTGCTAGGGTTGCCCAGCGGGGGGGCCAGTCTGCAGATACGCAGTATTTT
TRBJ2-5	NA	TRBV18	NA	CASSPRTGNGETQYF	TGTGCCAGCTCACCACGGACGGGGAATGGGGAGACCCAGTACTTC
TRBJ2-5	TRBD1	TRBV24-1	once	CATSDTAGTGGLETQYF	TGTGCCACCAGTGACACCGCCGGGACAGGGGGCTTAGAGACCCAGTACTTC
TRBJ1-2	NA	TRBV18	NA	CASSPPVLDGYTF	TGTGCCAGCTCACCACCAGTCCTGGACGGCTACACCTTC
TRBJ2-3	NA	TRBV4-3	many	CASSQAPGPDTQYF	TGCGCCAGCAGCCAAGCCCCAGGCCCAGATACGCAGTATTTT
TRBJ2-7	TRBD1	TRBV4-1	many	CASSQDGRGQGGEQYF	TGCGCCAGCAGCCAAGATGGACGGGGACAGGGAGGCGAGCAGTACTTC
TRBJ1-5	TRBD1	TRBV4-1	many	CASSQGTGVGQPQHF	TGCGCCAGCAGCCAGGGGACAGGGGTGGGTCAGCCCCAGCATTTT
TRBJ1-3	NA	TRBV7-9	NA	CASSLQGSGDTIYF	TGTGCCAGCAGCCTACAGGGAAGTGGGGACACCATATATTTT
TRBJ1-2	TRBD1	TRBV5-6	few	CASSSITDRINYGYTF	TGTGCCAGCAGCTCTATAACGGACAGGATAAACTATGGCTACACCTTC
TRBJ2-6	NA	TRBV12-3/TRBV12-4	few	CASSSWRRANVLTF	TGTGCCAGCAGTTCGTGGAGGAGGGCCAACGTCCTGACTTTC
TRBJ1-4	NA	TRBV2	NA	CASSVEVIEKLFF	TGTGCCAGCAGTGTCGAAGTAATCGAAAAACTGTTTTTT
TRBJ1-1	TRBD1	TRBV7-9	many	CASSARGTGPEAFF	TGTGCCAGCAGCGCGAGAGGGACAGGCCCTGAAGCTTTCTTT
TRBJ2-7	NA	TRBV7-9	many	CASSFRTASYEQYF	TGTGCCAGCAGCTTTCGGACAGCTAGCTACGAGCAGTACTTC
TRBJ2-1	TRBD2	TRBV7-2	NA	CASSLAGTSGGAKVNEQFF	TGTGCCAGCAGCTTAGCTGGGACTAGCGGGGGGGCCAAGGTCAATGAGCAGTTCTTC